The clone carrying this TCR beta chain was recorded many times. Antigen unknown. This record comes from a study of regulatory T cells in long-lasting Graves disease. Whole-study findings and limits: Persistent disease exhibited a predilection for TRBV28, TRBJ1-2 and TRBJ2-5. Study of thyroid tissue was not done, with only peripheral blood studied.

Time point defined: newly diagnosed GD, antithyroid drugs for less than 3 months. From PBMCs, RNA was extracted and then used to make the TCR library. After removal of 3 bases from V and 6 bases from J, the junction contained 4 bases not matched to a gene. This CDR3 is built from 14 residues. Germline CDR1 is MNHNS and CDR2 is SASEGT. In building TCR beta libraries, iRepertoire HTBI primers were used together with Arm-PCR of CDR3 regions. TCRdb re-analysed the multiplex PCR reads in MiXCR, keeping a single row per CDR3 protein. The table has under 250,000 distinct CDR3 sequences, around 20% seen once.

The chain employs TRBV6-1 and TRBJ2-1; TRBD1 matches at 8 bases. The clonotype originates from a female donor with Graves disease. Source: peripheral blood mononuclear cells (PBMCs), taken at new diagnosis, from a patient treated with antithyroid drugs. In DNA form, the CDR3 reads TGTGCCAGCAGTGACCAGGGGGCAAGCAATGAGCAGTTCTTC. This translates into CASSDQGASNEQFF.